The table lists the clone carrying this T cell receptor beta chain with a few counts. Antigen unknown. cDNA synthesis used the whole RNA isolate, giving expressed TCRB sequences. Produced via immunoSEQ multiplex PCR; TCRdb's table is partial and in-frame only. The table includes about 900,000 clones, 15% to 20% detected once. The data originate from a study of beta chain features in type 1 diabetes. Study overall: Cell yields, age and gender were similar between patients and healthy donors. The number of sorted cells examined across all samples was approximately 100 million.

Findings and limits, study-wide: cDNA-based reads could over-represent cells with high TCR expression. Among patients with Type 1 diabetes, TCRB CDR3s were moderately but significantly shorter in every one of the four CD4+ subsets.

In germline, CDR1 is SEHNR, CDR2 FQNEAQ (reference sequence). CDR3 length: 15 residues. J was trimmed by 7 bases and V by 4 bases; bases with no gene match: 8. Sequenced sample: naive CD4+ T cells from blood. This sequence joins TRBV7-9 and TRBJ2-1; 9 positions agree with TRBD1. This TCR was recovered from a woman under 30 in good health. The CDR3: CASSSPQGAQNEQFF. The CDR3 DNA reads TGTGCCAGCAGCTCCCCACAGGGGGCGCAGAATGAGCAGTTCTTC. Drawing the rest from reference TRBV7-9 and TRBJ2-1, the complete variable domain is DTGVSQNPRHKITKRGQNVTFRCDPISEHNRLYWYRQTLGQGPEFLTYFQNEAQLEKSRLLSDRFSAERPKGSFSTLEIQRTEQGDSAMYLCASSSPQGAQNEQFFGPGTRLTVL.